Reported below is one T cell receptor (beta chain). Its specificity is unknown. Trimming left V 5 bases short and J 0 bases short, with 10 bases between. Germline loops: CDR1 SEHNR, CDR2 FQNEAQ (reference sequence). There are 14 residues in the CDR3. Measured with immunoSEQ multiplex PCR; TCRdb has only the in-frame clones, and not every one. The table lists roughly 2,300,000 clones, 85% to 95% of them singletons. The record originates from a study of shared clonotypes between healthy human individuals. Findings of the study overall: As a rule, naive subsets had a larger estimated richness than memory subsets.

J is TRBJ1-1 and V is TRBV7-9, with D uncertain. Material for sequencing was naive CD4+ T cells from PBMCs. Indicated subset: CD45RA+ positively selected. The sequence was collected from a man aged 18 to 35 in good health. Some clones in this sample may be carry-over from other donors' samples. As DNA, the CDR3 is TGTGCCAGCAGCATGGACGGAATGAACACTGAAGCTTTCTTT. It translates to CASSMDGMNTEAFF.